This paragraph reports one T cell receptor (beta chain). Its antigen is not known. Sequencing used immunoSEQ multiplex PCR; TCRdb keeps in-frame clones, though not all of them. The sample carries about 70,000 clones, about 90% recorded once. This entry comes from a study of OX40 agonist ivuxolimab in advanced cancers. Blood sampling was done at baseline, cycle 4 day 1, and cycle 7 day 1. Study-wide findings and caveats: Dose levels from 0.1 to 3.0 mg/kg saw CD4+ and CD8+ blood T cells expand clonally by week 6.

The sample in question was CD4+ or CD8+ T cells sorted from blood, obtained in a trial of the OX40 agonist ivuxolimab. This TCR derives from an adult with an advanced solid tumor such as melanoma, head and neck, liver or kidney cancer.

The CDR3, as DNA: TGTGCCAGCAGGGACGGGACTAGCGGCACAGATACGCAGTATTTT. Translating gives CASRDGTSGTDTQYF. This chain joins TRBV4-2 and TRBJ2-3; 10 bases are shared with TRBD2. This CDR3 has 15 residues. Germline CDR1 and CDR2: LGHNA and YNFKEQ. Germline trimming cut 6 bases from V and 1 base from J; bases unmatched to any gene: 4.